The present entry profiles one T cell receptor (beta chain) with its context. Its antigen has not been determined. The CDR3 end lies 3 residues beyond the end of the read and is filled in from the germline J gene. This CDR3 is also generated by other DNA sequences in the sample. TCR beta CDR3 regions were amplified by multiplex PCR from an average of about 1.1 ug genomic DNA per sample using the immunoSEQ assay. The assay corrected primer bias using a complete synthetic TCR repertoire to establish an amplification baseline. The amplicons were sequenced on the Illumina platform. The authors' pipeline ran thus. Error correction of the sequences involved clustering with frequency ratios plus a modified nearest-neighbor algorithm, after which the sequences were analyzed in the immunoSEQ Analyzer using IMGT gene definitions. At each rarefaction depth, TCR richness and evenness were averaged across 20 rarefaction repeats, and any sample with fewer sequences than the depth was left out. V, D and J gene relative abundances were compared between groups with Wilcoxon rank sum tests, applying FDR correction. For the blinded duplicates, the intraclass correlation was approximately 96% for TCR richness and averaged 76.4% across 70 or so gene segments. Imported from immuneACCESS, the table was reduced by TCRdb to in-frame sequences with V and J called. These copies leave out some clones; in studies compared against another copy, an unresolved V gene accounts for under half, and the cause of the remainder is not known. V and J calls plus clone size are reproduced from that table; the DNA served to infer D and trimming. The sample has roughly 25,000 clones on record. Over 5% of the sample belongs to the ten largest clones.

This record belongs to a study of T cells in women clearing cervical HPV infection (dated by TCRdb to the late 2010s). About the investigation overall: Cases were 20 to 25 women with histologically confirmed HPV16-related CIN3 or worse, including a couple of invasive cancers. Controls were 20 to 30 women whose single incident HPV16 infection cleared within 12 months without precancer or cancer developing. Case blood was taken at the visit when the lesion was first identified, whereas control blood was taken when infection was no longer detected. For cases, the median interval between lesion detection and blood sampling was about 140 days, with an interquartile range of about 85 to 220 days. Because only a few women had HLA typing data, the possibility that HLA type acted as a confounder could not be ruled out. The exploratory proof-of-principle case-control study was nested within the Guanacaste HPV Natural History Study in Costa Rica and compared TCR repertoires across cervical HPV16 outcomes. Cases were matched to controls by age within five years and by the year the sample was collected. A median age of nearly 35 years was observed in cases versus roughly 40 in controls, and no significant differences in baseline characteristics were found. In the parent cohort, 10,049 women aged 18 or older were enrolled in Guanacaste, Costa Rica, during about 1993 to 1994 and then followed for 7 to 8 years. As quality controls, five blinded duplicates were added to each group, bringing the total to approximately 60 samples made up of around 50 participants and 10 or so replicates.

The germline V gene (reference sequence) gives CDR1 as MNHEY and CDR2 as SMNVEV. Trimming takes 2 bases from V and 5 bases from J, and the germline ends sit 9 bases apart. The CDR3, from cysteine to phenylalanine, totals 13 residues. The DNA covers only part of the CDR3, 30 bases in frame from base 1. The full study reports these points: T-cell numbers per sample were unknown, so richness differences could reflect varying T-cell content rather than repertoire biology. Cases were distinguished from controls with an estimated AUC of 0.65 to 0.85 by random forest classifiers combining richness and V gene abundances. Cases had lower TRBV6-7 relative abundance than controls (approximately 0.1% versus 0.16%; Bonferroni P = 0.0008). Across sequencing depths, CIN3+ cases showed significantly higher TCR repertoire richness than controls, but evenness did not differ between the groups. Because of the cross-sectional design, the study could not determine whether the associations came before infection or resulted from infection, and neither effector/memory subsets nor HPV-specific T cells were isolated.

Every participant had a single incident cervical HPV16 infection, and women with prevalent HPV16 infections were excluded. Cervical HPV DNA was detected with MY09/MY11 PCR, and genotyping was done by dot-blot hybridization. Roughly 14 mL of heparinized blood was centrifuged, after which the buffy coat was aliquoted, frozen at -30 degrees C, and then stored at -80 degrees C. Genomic DNA was extracted from buffy coat specimens using QIAGEN kits. The sample consisted of blood buffy coat. The rearrangement joined TRBV27 to TRBJ2-5; no D gene can be assigned with confidence. The origin of this receptor is a woman between 18 and 70 years old with a cervical HPV16 infection that either progressed to CIN3+ or cleared (not recorded which). The CDR3 region reads CASSLRVGETQYF. The sequenced part of the CDR3 DNA is TGTGCCAGCAGTTTAAGGGTAGGGGAGACC.